Following are 18 T cell receptor beta chains from one sample sequenced in a study of PD-1 blockade in classical Hodgkin lymphoma. This table comes from immunoSEQ multiplex PCR, and its TCRdb copy is limited to in-frame clones, with some not included. The repertoire holds nearly 35,000 clones, with roughly 91% as singletons. Time point denoted: newly diagnosed, previously untreated cHL patient sample. Out of thawed PBMCs, magnetic negative selection purified CD4+ T cells. Input material: CD4+ T cells from blood. These receptors originate from a human donor with classical Hodgkin lymphoma.

This rearrangement joins TRBV18 to TRBJ2-5, with D maybe TRBD1 (6 bases). The CDR3 consists of 14 residues. Between the trimmed V and J ends, which lost 2 bases and 3 bases, there was a span of 10 bases. Germline lookup yields CDR1 KGHSH and CDR2 LQKENI. The CDR3 DNA reads TGTGCCAGCTCACCAAATACAGGGAAAGAGACCCAGTACTTC. Its translation is CASSPNTGKETQYF. Filled out from reference TRBV18 and TRBJ2-5, the complete variable domain reads NAGVMQNPRHLVRRRGQEARLRCSPMKGHSHVYWYRQLPEEGLKFMVYLQKENIIDESGMPKERFSAEFPKEGPSILRIQQVVRGDSAAYFCASSPNTGKETQYFGPGTRLLVL.

The chain links TRBV7-2 to TRBJ2-7; no clear D. Germline lookup yields CDR1 SGHTA and CDR2 FQGNSA. The length of the CDR3 is 14 residues. The V and J ends lost 1 base and 5 bases respectively, with 12 bases between them. CDR3 nucleotide sequence: TGTGCCAGCAGCTTAGAGTTAGGGATCCACGAGCAGTACTTC. Translated, it gives CASSLELGIHEQYF.

The chain combines TRBV27 with TRBJ1-5, with D perhaps TRBD1 (6 bases). V was clipped by 6 bases and J by 9 bases, with 21 bases between them. Germline V lookup: CDR1 MNHEY, CDR2 SMNVEV (reference sequence). CDR3 size: 15 residues. The CDR3 bases are TGTGCCAGCAGGAGTAGGCAGGGGATTGTCGGGCCCCAGCATTTT. Translated: CASRSRQGIVGPQHF.

V and J are TRBV11-2 and TRBJ2-5; either TRBD1 or TRBD2 may fit D (5 bases each). This CDR3 spans 13 amino acids. V was trimmed by 5 bases and J by 1 base, leaving 8 bases between them. Germline V gene sequence: CDR1 SGHAT, CDR2 FQNNGV. The CDR3 loop is CASSKGRQETQYF. As DNA, the CDR3 is TGTGCCAGCAGCAAGGGACGCCAAGAGACCCAGTACTTC.

The chain couples TRBV10-1 to TRBJ1-4; D uncertain. The CDR3 loop spans 19 amino acids. The V and J ends lost 3 bases and 0 bases respectively, with 20 bases between them. Looked up from germline, CDR1 is WNHNN and CDR2 is SYGVQD (reference sequence). The CDR3 spells CASSDERPTPFSTNEKLFF. CDR3 DNA: TGCGCCAGCAGTGACGAGAGACCCACCCCCTTCTCAACTAATGAAAAACTGTTTTTT.

This sequence joins TRBV19 and TRBJ1-1; TRBD1 matches 8 bases. The CDR3 is 15 residues long. Germline-derived CDR1 and CDR2 are LNHDA and SQIVND (reference sequence). The ends lost 7 bases at V and 0 bases at J; junction bases unmatched: 7. The CDR3 region is CASISLGQVNTEAFF. The CDR3 coding sequence is TGTGCCAGTATTAGCTTGGGACAGGTGAACACTGAAGCTTTCTTT. The variable domain in full, completed from reference TRBV19 and TRBJ1-1, reads DGGITQSPKYLFRKEGQNVTLSCEQNLNHDAMYWYRQDPGQGLRLIYYSQIVNDFQKGDIAEGYSVSREKKESFPLTVTSAQKNPTAFYLCASISLGQVNTEAFFGQGTRLTVV.

V gene TRBV29-1 combines with J gene TRBJ2-1, with TRBD2 matching over 10 bases. CDR1 and CDR2 from the germline V gene are SQVTM and ANQGSEA. The CDR3 is made up of 15 amino acids. Trimming took 4 bases from V and 9 from J; bases not matched to a gene: 12. The CDR3 loop reads CSVADLAGAWGEQFF. As DNA, the CDR3 is TGCAGCGTTGCAGACCTAGCGGGGGCCTGGGGTGAGCAGTTCTTC.

The V and J genes are TRBV19 and TRBJ2-7; D unresolved. The germline V and J ends were trimmed by 2 bases and 0 bases, with 8 bases remaining between them. The CDR3 extends over 14 amino acids. Germline assignment: CDR1 LNHDA and CDR2 SQIVND (reference sequence). The CDR3 nucleotides are TGTGCCAGTAGTATAAGGGCCAGCTCCTACGAGCAGTACTTC. Translating it yields CASSIRASSYEQYF.

J is TRBJ2-4 and V is TRBV11-2; D unclear. Trimming cost V 5 bases and J 0 bases, with 14 bases left between them. The CDR3 totals 16 residues. Looked up from germline, CDR1 is SGHAT and CDR2 is FQNNGV. CDR3: CASSARRSVAKNIQYF. The CDR3, as DNA: TGTGCCAGCAGCGCCAGGCGAAGCGTAGCCAAAAACATTCAGTACTTC.

The chain uses TRBV15 and TRBJ2-1, with D possibly TRBD2 on 6 matching bases. Germline CDR1 and CDR2: LNHNV and YYDKDF (reference sequence). This CDR3 has 15 amino acids. V lost 1 base to trimming and J lost 3 bases, with 10 bases between them. This chain's CDR3 is CATSRGGIDYNEQFF. CDR3 sequence (DNA): TGTGCCACCAGCAGAGGCGGGATCGACTACAATGAGCAGTTCTTC.

This clone was seen just once. V is TRBV11-2 and J is TRBJ1-4; 8 nucleotides align to TRBD1. Germline assignment: CDR1 SGHAT and CDR2 FQNNGV. The CDR3 runs to 15 residues. V gave up 5 bases and J gave up 8 bases; unmatched junction bases: 10. The CDR3 here is CASSRAGGLGEKLFF. In DNA, the CDR3 is TGTGCCAGCAGCCGAGCAGGGGGCCTGGGGGAAAAACTGTTTTTT.

The chain has TRBV5-1 and TRBJ2-7; D unresolved. Trimming pared 7 bases from V and 0 bases from J, leaving 14 bases between. This CDR3 is built from 14 residues. Germline CDR1 reads SGHRS; CDR2 reads YFSETQ. In nucleotides, the CDR3 is TGCGCCAGCGCCCCTGAGGCAAGCTCCTACGAGCAGTACTTC. Residues: CASAPEASSYEQYF.

There are a few counts of this clone. CDR3 residues: CASSQYNRGTGGLPLHF. The CDR3 region has the DNA TGCGCCAGCAGTCAGTACAATCGTGGGACAGGGGGCCTACCCCTCCACTTT. The chain is built from TRBV23-1 and TRBJ1-6; 12 bases are a match to TRBD1. TRBV23-1 has ORF status, its function being uncertain. The J segment lost 12 bases and the V segment lost 3 bases, leaving 12 bases of the junction unmatched. The CDR3 contains 17 residues.

V gene TRBV11-1 combines with J gene TRBJ1-3; maybe TRBD1 (5 bases). This CDR3 has 14 amino acids. Trimming shortened V by 5 bases and J by 2 bases, and 10 bases separated the two germline ends. CDR1 and CDR2 (germline): SGHAT, FQDESV (reference sequence). This CDR3 is CASSPSTAGNTIYF. CDR3 nucleotide sequence: TGTGCCAGCAGCCCGTCGACAGCTGGAAACACCATATATTTT.

J is TRBJ1-1 and V is TRBV19; 8 positions agree with TRBD1. Germline values: CDR1 LNHDA, CDR2 SQIVND (reference sequence). The CDR3 loop spans 15 amino acids. The junction had 7 bases not matched to a gene; V was cut back by 4 bases and J by 3 bases. CDR3 protein: CASSKGQGADTEAFF. CDR3 sequence (DNA): TGTGCCAGTAGTAAAGGACAGGGAGCGGACACTGAAGCTTTCTTT.

The chain links TRBV7-2 to TRBJ2-2; 7 bases fit TRBD2. V gave up 5 bases and J gave up 3 bases; unmatched junction bases: 6. This CDR3 contains 15 residues. Germline lookup yields CDR1 SGHTA and CDR2 FQGNSA. DNA for the CDR3: TGTGCCAGCAGCATTCTCCGGGGGGACACCGGGGAGCTGTTTTTT. It specifies CASSILRGDTGELFF.

V usage is TRBV6-5 and J usage is TRBJ1-4; D not resolved. The CDR3 length is 15 residues. Trimming left V 3 bases short and J 5 bases short, with 13 bases between. From germline, CDR1 is MNHEY and CDR2 SVGAGI. CDR3 bases: TGTGCCAGCAGTTATACATTCTCGGGGAATGAAAAACTGTTTTTT. It specifies CASSYTFSGNEKLFF.

V is TRBV6-1 and J is TRBJ2-3; D possibly corresponds to TRBD2 (5 bases). CDR1 and CDR2 (germline): MNHNS, SASEGT. This CDR3 is built from 18 residues. The V end lost 0 bases, the J end lost 5 bases, and 21 bases lay between the germline ends. CDR3 DNA: TGTGCCAGCAGTGAAGCGCGTCGTCTAGGTATCGCGGGAGATACGCAGTATTTT. It is translated as CASSEARRLGIAGDTQYF.